This TCR beta chain was obtained from a study of blood T cell repertoires in COVID-19 (dated by TCRdb to the early 2020s). For the study in its entirety: Collaborator samples came from the United States, Italy and Spain and covered acute and convalescent phases of COVID-19. The material from the prospective study consisted of cDNA or gDNA derived from T cells, B-cell-depleted T cells, or PBMCs. Subjects who had been exposed to COVID-19, were actively infected with it, or had recovered from it provided the deeply sampled blood TCRbeta repertoires that made up the dataset. A freely available public database, intended as a resource for researchers studying the immune response to SARS-CoV-2, is where the repertoires were released. The samples were drawn from two sources: the first 160 participants of the ongoing ImmuneRACE study, and 950 to 1,500 subjects contributed by 6 global collaborators. A de-identified subject ID, COVID-19 status, age in years and sex were almost always included in the sample metadata. HLA class I and class II types, where available, came from metadata supplied by the sample provider rather than from assay-based typing. The research as a whole found: The quantity of clinical and demographic metadata differed by source and by participant and was supplied without curation.

As to this clone: This receptor's antigen is unknown. One base away there is no much larger clone; base qualities are not given.

Via the germline V gene, CDR1 is MNHEY and CDR2 SVGAGI. From cysteine to phenylalanine, the CDR3 is 13 amino acids long. Only the CDR3 DNA stays, 39 bases, in frame from base 1. Cut back by 8 bases and 7 bases, the V and J ends lie 15 bases apart. TCRbeta CDR3 regions were amplified from genomic DNA by means of the immunoSEQ Assay, a bias-controlled multiplex PCR. The authors' analysis ran thus. Within the assay, amplification of reference gene primers was used to estimate how many nucleated cells each sample contained. To quantify the absolute abundance of each unique TCRbeta CDR3 rearrangement, sequence reads were collapsed and filtered. For each sample, productive Simpson clonality was calculated as the square root of Simpson's diversity index over productive rearrangements. The immuneACCESS repertoire file appears here via TCRdb, limited to in-frame rearrangements. These files lack a portion of the clones; in checked studies, under half of the deficit traces to unresolved V genes, and the cause of the others is not known. The D gene and trimming were derived from the DNA, and the V and J assignments and clone size from that table. The sample data list about 310,000 clones, and approximately 90% of these were observed just once. Jointly, the top ten make up more than 2% of the sample.

Whole blood was collected in K2EDTA tubes by collaborating institutions according to the institutions' own protocols. Collaborator samples were shipped for TCRbeta analysis as frozen whole blood, isolated PBMCs, or DNA extracted from either sample type. This clonotype originated in a man younger than 30 with active or convalescent COVID-19. Material: peripheral blood. This chain joins TRBV6-5 to TRBJ2-1; 5 matching bases give a weak D call of TRBD2. The DNA sequence is as follows: TGTGCCAGCGGAGTTCTACGAGGGAATGAGCAGTTCTTC. This yields the protein CASGVLRGNEQFF.